This T cell receptor (beta chain) was documented in a study of blood T cell repertoires in COVID-19 (dated by TCRdb to 2018 to 2021). Notes on the research overall: Samples from collaborators originated in the United States, Italy and Spain and spanned both the acute and convalescent phases of COVID-19. The material from the prospective study consisted of cDNA or gDNA derived from T cells, B-cell-depleted T cells, or PBMCs. The dataset comprised deeply sampled blood TCRbeta repertoires from subjects exposed to, actively infected with, or recovered from COVID-19. A freely available public database, intended as a resource for researchers studying the immune response to SARS-CoV-2, is where the repertoires were released. The samples were drawn from two sources: the first 160 participants of the ongoing ImmuneRACE study, and some 1,300 subjects contributed by 6 global collaborators. A de-identified subject ID, COVID-19 status, age in years and sex were almost always included in the sample metadata. Where available, HLA class I and class II types were obtained from metadata supplied by the sample provider rather than from assay-based typing.

With respect to this clone: Its antigen is still unknown. Base qualities were left out, and no much larger clone turns up one base away.

TCRbeta CDR3 regions were amplified from genomic DNA using the immunoSEQ Assay, a bias-controlled multiplex PCR. As for the original processing: The number of nucleated cells in each sample was estimated from the amplification of reference gene primers within the assay. Sequence reads were collapsed and filtered to measure the absolute abundance of every unique TCRbeta CDR3 rearrangement. For each sample, productive Simpson clonality was calculated as the square root of Simpson's diversity index across productive rearrangements. TCRdb carries this immuneACCESS record with in-frame sequences only. Its versions omit some clonotypes, under half of them owing to an unresolved V gene in the studies checked, with the rest unexplained. The DNA gave D and trimming, while V, J and clone size come from that table. Here the sample has 250,000 to 350,000 clones; around 87% occur a single time. Roughly 2.4% of the sample rests with the top ten.

The cysteine opens and the phenylalanine closes a CDR3 of 17 amino acids. Of all the DNA, just the CDR3 is kept, 51 bases in frame from base 1. CDR1 and CDR2, looked up from the germline V gene (reference sequence), are SGHNT and YYREEE. V is pruned by 4 bases and J by 4 bases, leaving 9 bases of the junction without a gene match. Paper-wide results and their limitations: The amount of clinical and demographic metadata varied by source and participant and was provided uncurated.

A second Seattle source provided samples from volunteer blood donors who had recovered from COVID-19. Whole blood was collected in K2EDTA tubes by collaborating institutions according to the institutions' own protocols. Collaborator samples were shipped for TCRbeta analysis as frozen whole blood, isolated PBMCs, or DNA extracted from either sample type. The chain couples TRBV5-4 to TRBJ2-6; 9 middle bases align to TRBD1. Sequencing was done on a sample of peripheral blood. The receptor's source is a woman aged 45-65 years who had recovered from COVID-19. The CDR3 amino acid sequence is: CASSGRDRESGANVLTF. At the DNA level, the sequence is TGTGCCAGCAGCGGCCGGGACAGGGAGTCCGGGGCCAACGTCCTGACTTTC.